The next 6 T cell receptor beta chains were all read from a single sample in a study of blood T cell repertoires in COVID-19. Clones were read by immunoSEQ multiplex PCR, and TCRdb kept only the in-frame ones, dropping some. The table has 250,000 to 300,000 clones, approximately 90% seen once. Sample: peripheral blood. The source is a woman aged 40 to 50 who had recovered from COVID-19.

The chain uses TRBV7-2 and TRBJ2-1; TRBD2 matches 13 bases. CDR1 is SGHTA and CDR2 is FQGNSA in the germline V gene. The trim removed 5 bases at V and 5 bases at J, leaving 6 bases unmatched. The CDR3 has 16 residues. CDR3 sequence reads: CASSPRLAGGHNEQFF. In nucleotides, the CDR3 is TGTGCCAGCAGCCCTCGACTAGCGGGAGGTCACAATGAGCAGTTCTTC.

This chain uses TRBV29-1 with TRBJ1-2; D remains unclear. Per the germline V gene, CDR1 is SQVTM and CDR2 is ANQGSEA. The CDR3 extends over 10 amino acids. V was trimmed by 4 bases and J by 8 bases, leaving 8 bases between them. As DNA, the CDR3 is TGCAGCGTTGTGGGCAGCGGCTACACCTTC. Translation: CSVVGSGYTF.

This rearrangement joins TRBV9 to TRBJ1-2; weak D call: TRBD1 (6 bases). Looked up from germline, CDR1 is SGDLS and CDR2 is YYNGEE. CDR3 size: 13 residues. The V gene lost 3 bases and the J gene lost 8 bases, with 14 bases spanning the gap. The CDR3 DNA reads TGTGCCAGCAGCGCGGACAGTCCCGCGGGCTACACCTTC. As protein: CASSADSPAGYTF.

The V and J genes are TRBV29-1 and TRBJ1-4; D is possibly TRBD1 (5 bases). CDR3 size: 11 residues. Germline CDR1 is SQVTM and CDR2 is ANQGSEA. V lost 6 bases and J lost 6, with 8 bases in between. CDR3 sequence reads: CSVGGDEKLFF. DNA of the CDR3: TGCAGCGTCGGGGGGGATGAAAAACTGTTTTTT.

The rearrangement joins TRBV6-5 to TRBJ2-1, with D perhaps TRBD2 (5 bases). The V end was cut by 8 bases, the J end by 9 bases, with 11 bases between. Germline values: CDR1 MNHEY, CDR2 SVGAGI. This CDR3 spans 11 amino acids. CDR3 sequence reads: CASEGRGEQFF. For the CDR3, the DNA is TGTGCCAGCGAAGGACGGGGTGAGCAGTTCTTC.

This clone has more than one count but fewer than ten. The chain couples TRBV6-6 to TRBJ2-2, with 16 bases that match TRBD2. V lost 5 bases, J lost 6 bases, and 12 bases stayed unmatched. Per germline, CDR1 MNHNY and CDR2 SVGAGI (reference sequence). This CDR3 has 19 residues. CDR3 nucleotides: TGTGCCAGCAGTCCAGGGACTAGCGGGAGGGCTCCCCCCCCCGGGGAGCTGTTTTTT. Its protein product is CASSPGTSGRAPPPGELFF.